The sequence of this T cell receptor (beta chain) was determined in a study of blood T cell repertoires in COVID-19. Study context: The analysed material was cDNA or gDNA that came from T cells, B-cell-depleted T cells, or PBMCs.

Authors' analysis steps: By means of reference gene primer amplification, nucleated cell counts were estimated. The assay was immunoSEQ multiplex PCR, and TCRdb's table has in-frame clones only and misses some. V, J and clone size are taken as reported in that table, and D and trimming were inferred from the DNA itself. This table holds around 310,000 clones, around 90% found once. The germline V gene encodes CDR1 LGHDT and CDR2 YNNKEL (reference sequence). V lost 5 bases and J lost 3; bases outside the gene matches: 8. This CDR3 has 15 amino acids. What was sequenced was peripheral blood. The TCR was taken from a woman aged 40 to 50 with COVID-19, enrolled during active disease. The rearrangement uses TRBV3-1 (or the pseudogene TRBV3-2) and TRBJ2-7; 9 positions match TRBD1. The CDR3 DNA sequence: TGTGCCAGCAGCAAAAGGGGACAGGGCCTCTACGAGCAGTACTTC. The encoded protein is CASSKRGQGLYEQYF.